The rows below give T cell receptor beta chains drawn from one sample of a study of T cells in localized non-small cell lung cancer. TCRdb's copy holds only in-frame clones and misses some; the assay was immunoSEQ multiplex PCR. The repertoire has about 82,000 clones, less than 85% of them found once; the top ten carry about 19%. The sample consisted of PBMCs, taken before any cancer treatment. Every receptor here comes from a man aged 35-69 years with stage II squamous cell lung carcinoma. Each CDR3 is given with its conserved first and last residue. A D gene is named only where the DNA matches it firmly. Not every row has a clone size; where given, it reads once, few, many or a size class.

TRBJ1-1 | . | . | TRBV7-9 | TGTGCCAGCAGCTTAGGGACAAACACTGAAGCTTTCTTT | CASSLGTNTEAFF
TRBJ1-1 | once | TRBD1 | TRBV28 | TGTGCCAGCAGTTTAGTACCAGGGGGCAACACTGAAGCTTTCTTT | CASSLVPGGNTEAFF
TRBJ1-1 | . | TRBD1 | TRBV7-3 | TGTGCCAGCAGCTCCTATGACAGGGCCCGCACTGAAGCTTTCTTT | CASSSYDRARTEAFF
TRBJ1-1 | . | . | TRBV11-1 | TGTGCCAGCAGCTTAGGAGACCGAAACACTGAAGCTTTCTTT | CASSLGDRNTEAFF
TRBJ2-1 | . | TRBD1 | TRBV9 | TGTGCCAGCAGCGTCGACAGGGGCTCCTACAATGAGCAGTTCTTC | CASSVDRGSYNEQFF
TRBJ1-2 | . | . | TRBV27 | TGTGCCAGCAGTACCCTATCAGGCAACTCTAACTATGGCTACACCTTC | CASSTLSGNSNYGYTF
TRBJ1-3 | once | . | TRBV7-9 | TGTGCCAGCAGATCCGGGACAAGAGGAAACACCATATATTTT | CASRSGTRGNTIYF
TRBJ1-1 | . | . | TRBV2 | TGTGCCAGCAGGGCGGACAGTATGAACACTGAAGCTTTCTTT | CASRADSMNTEAFF
TRBJ1-5 | . | . | TRBV7-2 | TGTGCCAGCAGCTTAGGGCAGAATCAGCCCCAGCATTTT | CASSLGQNQPQHF
TRBJ2-3 | . | . | TRBV30 | TGTGCCTGGAGTGTACTGGTAGATACGCAGTATTTT | CAWSVLVDTQYF
TRBJ1-2 | once | . | TRBV5-4 | TGTGCCAGCAGCGGGGACTATGGCTACACCTTC | CASSGDYGYTF
TRBJ1-6 | . | . | TRBV27 | TGTGCCAGCAGTTTATCCGAAGGGGCCTATAATTCACCCCTCCACTTT | CASSLSEGAYNSPLHF
TRBJ2-2 | . | . | TRBV7-9 | TGTGCCAGCATCCCCCCCCGGCGGGGAAACACCGGGGAGCTGTTTTTT | CASIPPRRGNTGELFF
TRBJ2-2 | . | TRBD2 | TRBV29-1 | TGCAGCGTTGAAGTCGTAATAGCGGGAGTGACCGGGGAGCTGTTTTTT | CSVEVVIAGVTGELFF
TRBJ1-1 | . | TRBD1 | TRBV28 | TGTGCCAGCAGTTCCCCAAGGGGGACAGCTAACACTGAAGCTTTCTTT | CASSSPRGTANTEAFF
TRBJ2-1 | many | . | TRBV29-1 | TGCAGCGTCTACAGGGGGGGCCAGTTCTTC | CSVYRGGQFF
TRBJ2-3 | . | . | TRBV25-1 | TGTGCCAGCAGTGAATTTGCGGGATCAGATACGCAGTATTTT | CASSEFAGSDTQYF
TRBJ1-1 | few | . | TRBV19 | TGTGCCAGTAGTATTGACAGGGAAGCTTTCTTT | CASSIDREAFF
TRBJ1-1 | . | TRBD1 | TRBV7-3 | TGTGCCAGCAGGACTACAGGGGATACTGAAGCTTTCTTT | CASRTTGDTEAFF
TRBJ2-3 | . | . | TRBV29-1 | TGCAGCTATAAAGGGGTGACAGATACGCAGTATTTT | CSYKGVTDTQYF
TRBJ1-5 | . | . | TRBV28 | TGTGCCAGCAGTCCCGACAGCAATCAGCCCCAGCATTTT | CASSPDSNQPQHF
TRBJ2-3 | few | . | TRBV5-1 | TGCGCCAGCAGCTTGGGAGAGGGAGGGGGCGTAGATACGCAGTATTTT | CASSLGEGGGVDTQYF
TRBJ1-4 | . | TRBD1 | TRBV6-1 | TGTGCCAGCACTTGGGGACAGGCACCAGGGGGAGAACTGTTTTTT | CASTWGQAPGGELFF
TRBJ2-4 | . | . | TRBV28 | TGTGCCAGCAGCCCCGGGATTGGTTTAAACATTCAGTACTTC | CASSPGIGLNIQYF
TRBJ2-1 | . | . | TRBV4-2 | TGTGCCAGCACCCCACGGGGGGCGGGAACCCCTATGGATGAGCAGTTCTTC | CASTPRGAGTPMDEQFF
TRBJ2-2 | . | . | TRBV4-1 | TGCGCCAGCAGCCAAACTCACACCGGGGAGCTGTTTTTT | CASSQTHTGELFF
TRBJ2-7 | . | TRBD2 | TRBV4-2 | TGTGCCAGCAGCCAAGAGCTGGGGGGGTACTCCTACGAGCAGTACTTC | CASSQELGGYSYEQYF
TRBJ2-7 | . | . | TRBV9 | TGTGCCAGCGAGAGGGGCCACAGTCAAGGCGAGCAGTACTTC | CASERGHSQGEQYF
TRBJ1-1 | . | . | TRBV5-1 | TGCGCCAGCAGCCGCTTGCCTAATTTGGGCACTGAAGCTTTCTTT | CASSRLPNLGTEAFF
TRBJ1-1 | . | . | TRBV6-1 | TGTGCCAGCAGTGGGACCGTCAACACTGAAGCTTTCTTT | CASSGTVNTEAFF
TRBJ1-4 | . | TRBD1 | TRBV27 | TGTGCCAGCAGTTTATCGATGTTCCGGGACAGAGAAAAACTGTTTTTT | CASSLSMFRDREKLFF
TRBJ2-3 | . | . | TRBV5-4 | TGTGCCAGCAGCAACGACAGCCGCACAGATACGCAGTATTTT | CASSNDSRTDTQYF
TRBJ2-7 | . | TRBD2 | TRBV5-1 | TGCGCCAGCAGCTTGGAGGTTACGGGGGGCGAGCAGTACTTC | CASSLEVTGGEQYF
TRBJ1-5 | . | . | TRBV6-1 | TGTGCCAGCAGTGAGGGAAATCAGCCCCAGCATTTT | CASSEGNQPQHF
TRBJ1-6 | . | . | TRBV27 | TGTGCCAGCAGTTTAGGGGGCCCCAATTCACCCCTCCACTTT | CASSLGGPNSPLHF
TRBJ2-3 | . | . | TRBV29-1 | TGCAGCGTTGATACACCAGGGGTTACCTCTAGCACAGATACGCAGTATTTT | CSVDTPGVTSSTDTQYF
TRBJ2-1 | . | . | TRBV27 | TGTGCCAGCAGTTTAGGGCTAGCAGGGAACAATGAGCAGTTCTTC | CASSLGLAGNNEQFF
TRBJ2-7 | . | . | TRBV27 | TGTGCCAGCAGTTTATCAGTTGGCGAGCAGTACTTC | CASSLSVGEQYF
TRBJ2-7 | . | . | TRBV6-6 | TGTGCCAGCAGTTACTCGGCCGGGGACTACGAGCAGTACTTC | CASSYSAGDYEQYF
TRBJ2-1 | . | . | TRBV20-1 | TGCAGTGCAACTACCTACAATGAGCAGTTCTTC | CSATTYNEQFF
TRBJ2-5 | few | TRBD1 | TRBV4-1 | TGCGCCAGCAGCCAAGGCCGGACAGGGGGGCAAGAGACCCAGTACTTC | CASSQGRTGGQETQYF
TRBJ1-4 | . | TRBD1 | TRBV7-2 | TGTGCCAGCAGTAACTCCGGGACAGTTAATGAAAAACTGTTTTTT | CASSNSGTVNEKLFF
TRBJ1-5 | . | TRBD1 | TRBV5-6 | TGTGCCAGCAGCTTGTTCGGGACAGGGATCGATCAGCCCCAGCATTTT | CASSLFGTGIDQPQHF
TRBJ1-5 | . | . | TRBV30 | TGTGCCTGGAGTAAACAGAAATTGAGCAATCAGCCCCAGCATTTT | CAWSKQKLSNQPQHF
TRBJ2-1 | . | . | TRBV19 | TGTGCCAGTAGAAGGGGCGGGATCGCCTACAATGAGCAGTTCTTC | CASRRGGIAYNEQFF
TRBJ1-1 | . | . | TRBV4-3 | TGCGCCAGCAGCCAAGCATCGCTACTAGGGACACCGAACACTGAAGCTTTCTTT | CASSQASLLGTPNTEAFF